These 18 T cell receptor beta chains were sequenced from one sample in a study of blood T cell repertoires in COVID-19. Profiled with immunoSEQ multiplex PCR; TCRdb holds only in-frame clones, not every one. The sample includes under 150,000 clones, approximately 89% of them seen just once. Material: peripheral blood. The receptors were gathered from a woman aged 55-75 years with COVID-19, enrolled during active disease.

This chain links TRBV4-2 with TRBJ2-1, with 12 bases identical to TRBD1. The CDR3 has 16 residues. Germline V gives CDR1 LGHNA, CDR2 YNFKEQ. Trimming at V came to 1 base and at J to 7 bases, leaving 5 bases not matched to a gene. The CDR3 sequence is CASSQVGQGARNEQFF. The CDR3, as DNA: TGTGCCAGCAGCCAAGTGGGACAGGGGGCGCGGAATGAGCAGTTCTTC.

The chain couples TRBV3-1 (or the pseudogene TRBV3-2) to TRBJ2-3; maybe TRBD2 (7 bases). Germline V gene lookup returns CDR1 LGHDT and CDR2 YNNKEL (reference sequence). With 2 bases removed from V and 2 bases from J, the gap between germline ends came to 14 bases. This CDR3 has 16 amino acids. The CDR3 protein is CASSQWSGGATDTQYF. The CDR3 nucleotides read TGTGCCAGCAGCCAATGGAGTGGGGGGGCCACAGATACGCAGTATTTT.

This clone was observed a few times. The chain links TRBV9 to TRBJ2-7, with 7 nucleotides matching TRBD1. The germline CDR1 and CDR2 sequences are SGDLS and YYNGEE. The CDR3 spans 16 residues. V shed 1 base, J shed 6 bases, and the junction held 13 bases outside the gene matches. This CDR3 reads CASSVSAGTAYSEQYF. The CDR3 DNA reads TGTGCCAGCAGCGTATCCGCCGGGACAGCTTACAGCGAGCAGTACTTC.

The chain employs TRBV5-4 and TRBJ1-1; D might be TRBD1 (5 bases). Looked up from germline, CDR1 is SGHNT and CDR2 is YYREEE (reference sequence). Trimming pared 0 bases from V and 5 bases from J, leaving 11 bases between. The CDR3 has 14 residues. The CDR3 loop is CASSLETGNTEAFF. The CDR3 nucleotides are TGTGCCAGCAGCTTGGAAACAGGAAATACTGAAGCTTTCTTT.

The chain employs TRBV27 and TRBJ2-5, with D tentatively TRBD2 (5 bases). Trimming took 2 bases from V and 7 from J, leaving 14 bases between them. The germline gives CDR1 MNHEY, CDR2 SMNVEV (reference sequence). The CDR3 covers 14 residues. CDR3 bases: TGTGCCAGCAGTTTACGGGGTGCCCCAGGGACCCAGTACTTC. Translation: CASSLRGAPGTQYF.

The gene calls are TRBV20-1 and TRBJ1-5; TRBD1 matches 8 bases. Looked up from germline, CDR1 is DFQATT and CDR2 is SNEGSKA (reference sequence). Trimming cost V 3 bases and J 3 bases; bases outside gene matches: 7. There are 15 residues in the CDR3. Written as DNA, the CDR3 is TGCAGTGCTAGTCGGACAGGGACAACCAATCAGCCCCAGCATTTT. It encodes CSASRTGTTNQPQHF.

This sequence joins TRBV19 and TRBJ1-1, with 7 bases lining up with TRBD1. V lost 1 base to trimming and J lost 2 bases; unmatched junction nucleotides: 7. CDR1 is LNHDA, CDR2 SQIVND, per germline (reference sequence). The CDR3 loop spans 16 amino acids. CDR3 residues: CASSIVGTAINTEAFF. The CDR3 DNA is TGTGCCAGTAGTATAGTCGGGACAGCGATAAACACTGAAGCTTTCTTT.

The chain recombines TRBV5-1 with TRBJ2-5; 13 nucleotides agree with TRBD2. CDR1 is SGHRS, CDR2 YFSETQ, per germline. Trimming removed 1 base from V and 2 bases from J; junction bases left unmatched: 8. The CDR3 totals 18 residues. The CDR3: CASSLRTSGGLQQETQYF. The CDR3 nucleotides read TGCGCCAGCAGCTTGAGGACTAGCGGGGGCCTACAACAAGAGACCCAGTACTTC. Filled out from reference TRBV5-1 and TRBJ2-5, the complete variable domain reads KAGVTQTPRYLIKTRGQQVTLSCSPISGHRSVSWYQQTPGQGLQFLFEYFSETQRNKGNFPGRFSGRQFSNSRSEMNVSTLELGDSALYLCASSLRTSGGLQQETQYFGPGTRLLVL.

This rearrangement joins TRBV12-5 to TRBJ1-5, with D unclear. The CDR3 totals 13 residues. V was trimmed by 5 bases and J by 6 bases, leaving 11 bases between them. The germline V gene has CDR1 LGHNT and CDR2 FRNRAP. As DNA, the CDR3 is TGTGCTAGTGGTCCCGGAGGCCGTCAGCCCCAGCATTTT. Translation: CASGPGGRQPQHF.

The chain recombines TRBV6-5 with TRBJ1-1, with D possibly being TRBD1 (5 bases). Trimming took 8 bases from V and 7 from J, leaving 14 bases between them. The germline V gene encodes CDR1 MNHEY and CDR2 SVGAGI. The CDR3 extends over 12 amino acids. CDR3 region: CASGNYRSEAFF. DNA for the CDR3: TGTGCCAGCGGAAACTACAGGAGTGAAGCTTTCTTT.

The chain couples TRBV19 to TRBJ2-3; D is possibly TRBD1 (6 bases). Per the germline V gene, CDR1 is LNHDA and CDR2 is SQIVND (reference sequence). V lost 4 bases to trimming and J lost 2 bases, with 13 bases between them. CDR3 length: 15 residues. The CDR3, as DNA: TGTGCCAGTAGTACCCGAAAGGGGGTCACAGATACGCAGTATTTT. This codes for CASSTRKGVTDTQYF.

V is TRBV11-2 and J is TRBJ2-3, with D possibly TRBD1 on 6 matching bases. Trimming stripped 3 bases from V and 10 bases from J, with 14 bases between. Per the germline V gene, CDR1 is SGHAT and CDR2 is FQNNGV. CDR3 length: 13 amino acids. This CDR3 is CASSFSGDRPQYF. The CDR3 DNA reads TGTGCCAGCAGCTTCTCAGGGGACCGACCGCAGTATTTT.

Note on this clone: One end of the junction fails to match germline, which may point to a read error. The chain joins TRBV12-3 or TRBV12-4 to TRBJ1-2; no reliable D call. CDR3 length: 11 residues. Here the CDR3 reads CASSLRGPRLF. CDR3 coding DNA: TGTGCCAGCAGTTTAAGAGGTCCTCGTCTCTTC.

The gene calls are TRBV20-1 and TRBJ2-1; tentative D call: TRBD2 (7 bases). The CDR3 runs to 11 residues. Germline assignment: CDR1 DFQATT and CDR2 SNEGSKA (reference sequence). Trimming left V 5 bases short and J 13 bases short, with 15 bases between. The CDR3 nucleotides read TGCAGTGCTCTCCTGGGGGGGGCCCAGTTCTTC. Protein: CSALLGGAQFF.

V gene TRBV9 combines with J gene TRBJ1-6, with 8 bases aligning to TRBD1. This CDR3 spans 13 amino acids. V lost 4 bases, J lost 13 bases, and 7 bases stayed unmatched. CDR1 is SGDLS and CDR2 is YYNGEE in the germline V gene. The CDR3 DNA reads TGTGCCAGCAGCTACGACAGGGGAGGTCCCCTCCACTTT. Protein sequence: CASSYDRGGPLHF.

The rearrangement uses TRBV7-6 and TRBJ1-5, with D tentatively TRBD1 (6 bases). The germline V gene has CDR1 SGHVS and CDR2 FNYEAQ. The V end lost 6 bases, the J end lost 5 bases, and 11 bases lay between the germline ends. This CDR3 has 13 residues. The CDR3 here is CASSTGYYQPQHF. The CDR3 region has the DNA TGTGCCAGCAGTACAGGGTATTATCAGCCCCAGCATTTT.

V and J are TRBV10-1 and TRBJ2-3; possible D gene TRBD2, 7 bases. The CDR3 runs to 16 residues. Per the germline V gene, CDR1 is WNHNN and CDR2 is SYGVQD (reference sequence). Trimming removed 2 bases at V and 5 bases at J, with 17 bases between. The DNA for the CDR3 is TGCGCCAGCAGTGAGAACTCGGGGGGCGTCAGAGATACGCAGTATTTT. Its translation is CASSENSGGVRDTQYF.

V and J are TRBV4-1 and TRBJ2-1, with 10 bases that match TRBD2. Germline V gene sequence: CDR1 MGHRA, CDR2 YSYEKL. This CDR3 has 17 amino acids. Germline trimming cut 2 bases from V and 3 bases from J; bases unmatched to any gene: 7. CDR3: CASSQPWLAGVYNEQFF. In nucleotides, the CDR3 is TGCGCCAGCAGCCAACCTTGGCTAGCGGGGGTCTACAATGAGCAGTTCTTC.